The clone carrying this T cell receptor beta chain was detected ten times or more. The sample originates from a study of low-dose radiotherapy and immunotherapy resistance in tumors. Time point: before trial treatment. Treatment of the donors consisted of nivolumab and ipilimumab (plus aspirin, low-dose cyclophosphamide and low-dose radiotherapy). Germline values: CDR1 SEHNR, CDR2 FQNEAQ (reference sequence). Trimming took off 1 base at V and 5 bases at J, with 11 bases between the two ends. This CDR3 comprises 14 residues. With TRAV- and TRBV-specific primers, first-strand cDNA was made, covering the alpha and beta chains. It was with a constant-region primer and a V-primer adapter that TCRs were amplified over roughly 19 PCR cycles. TCRdb re-called the reads with MiXCR, one entry per CDR3 protein. This repertoire shows around 79,000 distinct CDR3 sequences, over 15% found once; its top ten account for less than 6%.

This specimen consisted of PBMCs, obtained before treatment. The TCR sequence derives from a male donor with prostate cancer. V and J are TRBV7-9 and TRBJ1-2; perhaps TRBD1 as D (5 bases). Here the CDR3 reads CASSLGVGVYGYTF. The CDR3 nucleotides read TGTGCCAGCAGCTTAGGGGTAGGGGTGTATGGCTACACCTTC. Drawing the rest from reference TRBV7-9 and TRBJ1-2, the complete variable domain is DTGVSQNPRHKITKRGQNVTFRCDPISEHNRLYWYRQTLGQGPEFLTYFQNEAQLEKSRLLSDRFSAERPKGSFSTLEIQRTEQGDSAMYLCASSLGVGVYGYTFGSGTRLTVV.